The 10 T cell receptor beta chains below come from one sample, sequenced in a study of response to subunit inactivated influenza vaccine. Via MiXCR, TCRdb re-called the RT-PCR reads, giving one row per CDR3 protein. The profile shows hundreds of thousands of distinct CDR3 sequences, less than 20% of them singletons. Sequences were derived from PBMCs from blood, sampled about 13 days after vaccination. The receptor set was obtained from a man aged 50 to 59 who received an inactivated influenza vaccine.

J is TRBJ2-1 and V is TRBV7-2; possibly TRBD2 for D (5 bases). CDR1 and CDR2 from the germline V gene are SGHTA and FQGNSA. This CDR3 has 15 amino acids. The germline V and J ends were trimmed by 1 base and 5 bases, with 12 bases remaining between them. The CDR3 loop reads CASSLVRAGHNEQFF. DNA of the CDR3: TGTGCCAGCAGCTTAGTGAGGGCCGGACACAATGAGCAGTTCTTC.

The V gene is TRBV29-1, the J gene TRBJ2-7; the D gene is possibly TRBD2 (8 bases). The CDR3 extends over 14 amino acids. Germline V lookup: CDR1 SQVTM, CDR2 ANQGSEA. The V end was cut by 2 bases, the J end by 3 bases, with 14 bases between. The CDR3 is CSVEKRGTDYEQYF. The CDR3, as DNA: TGCAGCGTTGAAAAGCGGGGGACAGACTACGAGCAGTACTTC.

V is TRBV5-1 and J is TRBJ1-1; the D gene is possibly TRBD1 (6 bases). V dropped 4 bases and J dropped 1 base, with 14 bases sitting between them. The CDR3 sequence is 15 residues long. CDR1 is SGHRS and CDR2 is YFSETQ in the germline V gene. The CDR3 DNA follows: TGCGCCAGCAGCAGATTACAGGGCGAGAACACTGAAGCTTTCTTT. Its protein is CASSRLQGENTEAFF.

The V and J genes are TRBV12-5 and TRBJ2-7; TRBD1 matches 8 bases. V was pared by 4 bases and J by 4 bases, with 15 bases of the junction left unmatched. The V gene's germline CDR1 is LGHNT and CDR2 FRNRAP. The CDR3 runs to 17 residues. As DNA, the CDR3 is TGTGCTAGTGGTTCCCCTCTGACAGGGGCCCACATGTACGAGCAGTACTTC. It codes for CASGSPLTGAHMYEQYF. The full variable domain, completed using reference TRBV12-5 and TRBJ2-7, is DARVTQTPRHKVTEMGQEVTMRCQPILGHNTVFWYRQTMMQGLELLAYFRNRAPLDDSGMPKDRFSAEMPDATLATLKIQPSEPRDSAVYFCASGSPLTGAHMYEQYFGPGTRLTVT.

A few counts support this clonotype. The genes are TRBV10-3 and TRBJ2-1, with D possibly being TRBD1 (5 bases). Germline CDR1 and CDR2: ENHRY and SYGVKD. This CDR3 spans 13 amino acids. Trimming removed 10 bases from V and 5 bases from J, with 15 bases in between. The CDR3 protein is CATRGAPDNEQFF. CDR3 nucleotide sequence: TGTGCCACCCGTGGGGCACCGGACAATGAGCAGTTCTTC.

This chain uses TRBV12-3 or TRBV12-4 with TRBJ2-1; no clear D. V was shortened by 3 bases and J by 4 bases, with 7 bases between the two germline ends. This CDR3 comprises 13 residues. CDR3 sequence: CASSFRRYNEQFF. As DNA, the CDR3 is TGTGCCAGCAGTTTCAGGCGGTACAATGAGCAGTTCTTC.

The genes are TRBV7-6 and TRBJ2-2; unclear D gene. V was clipped by 4 bases and J by 4 bases, with 13 bases between them. Germline V gene sequence: CDR1 SGHVS, CDR2 FNYEAQ. This CDR3 region has 15 residues. This CDR3 reads CASSSPQDATGELFF. CDR3 sequence (DNA): TGTGCCAGCAGCTCCCCCCAGGATGCCACCGGGGAGCTGTTTTTT.

As regards this clonotype: Relative to the germline gene, one junction end is altered; a read error may explain this. The chain carries TRBV6-5 and TRBJ2-1; 10 nucleotides align to TRBD2. The CDR3 has 15 amino acids. Germline V CDR1 and CDR2: MNHEY, SVGAGI. As DNA, the CDR3 is TGTGCCAGCAGTTCTAGCGGGAGCTCCTACAATGACCAGTTCTTC. Translated, it gives CASSSSGSSYNDQFF.

This clonotype was seen many times. The V gene is TRBV29-1, the J gene TRBJ2-7, with TRBD1 matching 8 bases. The CDR3 runs 12 residues. V was pared by 3 bases and J by 8 bases, with 6 bases of the junction left unmatched. Germline V gene lookup returns CDR1 SQVTM and CDR2 ANQGSEA. The CDR3 reads CSVEDRAGQQYF. In nucleotides, the CDR3 is TGCAGCGTTGAGGACAGGGCTGGGCAGCAGTACTTC.

This clonotype came up a few times. V and J are TRBV7-2 and TRBJ2-5; D gene ambiguous. The ends were cut back, 5 bases at V and 1 base at J, with 14 bases in the middle. The CDR3 sequence is 15 residues long. The germline CDR1 and CDR2 sequences are SGHTA and FQGNSA. For the CDR3, the DNA is TGTGCCAGCAGCACCAAAAGGCGGATCCAAGAGACCCAGTACTTC. This sequence encodes CASSTKRRIQETQYF.